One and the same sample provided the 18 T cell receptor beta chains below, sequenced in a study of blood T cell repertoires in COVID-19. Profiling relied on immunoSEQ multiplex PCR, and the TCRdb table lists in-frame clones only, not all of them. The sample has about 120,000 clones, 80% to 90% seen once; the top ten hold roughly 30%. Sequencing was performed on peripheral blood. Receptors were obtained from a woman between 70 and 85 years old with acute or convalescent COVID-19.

CDR3 in DNA: TGTGCCAGCAGCTCCGCCCCGGGACAGCCTAATGAAAAACTGTTTTTT. Translating it yields CASSSAPGQPNEKLFF. The chain couples TRBV7-9 to TRBJ1-4; 7 bases are shared with TRBD1. Germline V CDR1 and CDR2: SEHNR, FQNEAQ (reference sequence). V shed 4 bases and J 3 bases; nucleotides not matched to a gene: 8. The CDR3 runs to 16 residues.

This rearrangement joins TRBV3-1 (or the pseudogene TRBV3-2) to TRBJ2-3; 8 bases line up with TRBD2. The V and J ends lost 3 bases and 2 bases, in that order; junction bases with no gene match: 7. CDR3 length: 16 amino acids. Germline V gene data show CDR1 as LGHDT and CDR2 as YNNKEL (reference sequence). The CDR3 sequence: CASSHTRGGNTDTQYF. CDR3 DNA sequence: TGTGCCAGCAGCCATACGCGCGGGGGGAACACAGATACGCAGTATTTT.

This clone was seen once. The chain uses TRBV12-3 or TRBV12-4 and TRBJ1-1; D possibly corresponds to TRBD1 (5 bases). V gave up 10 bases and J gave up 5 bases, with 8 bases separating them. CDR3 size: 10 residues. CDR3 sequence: CAIRGTEAFF. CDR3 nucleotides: TGTGCCATTCGGGGGACTGAAGCTTTCTTT.

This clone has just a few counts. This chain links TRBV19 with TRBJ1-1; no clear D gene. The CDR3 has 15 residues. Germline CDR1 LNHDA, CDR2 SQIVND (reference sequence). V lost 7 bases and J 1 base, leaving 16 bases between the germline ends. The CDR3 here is CASTPVERANTEAFF. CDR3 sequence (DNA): TGTGCCAGTACCCCAGTGGAGAGGGCGAACACTGAAGCTTTCTTT. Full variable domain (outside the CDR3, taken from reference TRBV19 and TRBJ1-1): DGGITQSPKYLFRKEGQNVTLSCEQNLNHDAMYWYRQDPGQGLRLIYYSQIVNDFQKGDIAEGYSVSREKKESFPLTVTSAQKNPTAFYLCASTPVERANTEAFFGQGTRLTVV.

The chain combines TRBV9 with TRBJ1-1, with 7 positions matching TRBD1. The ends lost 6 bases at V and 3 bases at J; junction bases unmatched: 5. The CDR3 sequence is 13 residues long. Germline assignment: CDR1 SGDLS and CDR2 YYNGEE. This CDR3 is CASTRQGDTEAFF. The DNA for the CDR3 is TGTGCCAGCACTAGACAGGGTGACACTGAAGCTTTCTTT.

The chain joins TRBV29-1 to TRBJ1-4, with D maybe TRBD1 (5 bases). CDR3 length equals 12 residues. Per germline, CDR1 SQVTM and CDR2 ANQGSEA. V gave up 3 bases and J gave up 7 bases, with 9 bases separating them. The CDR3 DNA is TGCAGCGTTGACAGGGTCGGTGAAAAACTGTTTTTT. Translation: CSVDRVGEKLFF.

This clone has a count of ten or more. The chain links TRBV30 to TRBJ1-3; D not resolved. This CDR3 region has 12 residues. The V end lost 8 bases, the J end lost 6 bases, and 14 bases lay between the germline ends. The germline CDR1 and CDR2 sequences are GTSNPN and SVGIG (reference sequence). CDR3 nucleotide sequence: TGTGCCGCCACGGAGGTGGAAAACACCATATATTTT. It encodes CAATEVENTIYF.

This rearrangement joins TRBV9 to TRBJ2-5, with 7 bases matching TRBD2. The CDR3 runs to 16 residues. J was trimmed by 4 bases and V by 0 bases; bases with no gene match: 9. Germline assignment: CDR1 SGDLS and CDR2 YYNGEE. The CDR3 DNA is TGTGCCAGCAGCGTAGACCCGTTGGGGGGGGGAGAGACCCAGTACTTC. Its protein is CASSVDPLGGGETQYF.

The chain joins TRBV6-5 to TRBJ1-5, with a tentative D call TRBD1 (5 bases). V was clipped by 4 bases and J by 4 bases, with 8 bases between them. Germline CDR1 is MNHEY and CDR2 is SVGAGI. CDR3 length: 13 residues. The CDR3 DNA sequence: TGTGCCAGCAGTTCCTACAGGAATCAGCCCCAGCATTTT. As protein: CASSSYRNQPQHF.

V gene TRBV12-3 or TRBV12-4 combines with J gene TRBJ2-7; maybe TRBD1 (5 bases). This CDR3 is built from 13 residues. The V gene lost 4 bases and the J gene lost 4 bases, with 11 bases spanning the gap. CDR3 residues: CASSWGNSYEQYF. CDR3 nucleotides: TGTGCCAGCAGTTGGGGCAATAGTTACGAGCAGTACTTC.

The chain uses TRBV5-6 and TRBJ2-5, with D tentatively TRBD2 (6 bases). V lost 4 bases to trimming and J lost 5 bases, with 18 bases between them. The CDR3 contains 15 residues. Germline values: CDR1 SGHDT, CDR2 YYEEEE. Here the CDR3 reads CASSLGGSLGETQYF. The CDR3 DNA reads TGTGCCAGCAGCCTTGGAGGGAGCTTGGGGGAGACCCAGTACTTC.

CDR3 amino acids: CASSHGQVGKLFF. DNA of the CDR3: TGTGCCAGCAGCCATGGCCAGGTCGGAAAACTGTTTTTT. The rearrangement links TRBV3-1 (or the pseudogene TRBV3-2) to TRBJ1-4; D is unclear. CDR3 length: 13 amino acids. V lost 3 bases, J lost 10 bases, and 12 bases lay in between. CDR1 and CDR2 (germline): LGHDT, YNNKEL (reference sequence).

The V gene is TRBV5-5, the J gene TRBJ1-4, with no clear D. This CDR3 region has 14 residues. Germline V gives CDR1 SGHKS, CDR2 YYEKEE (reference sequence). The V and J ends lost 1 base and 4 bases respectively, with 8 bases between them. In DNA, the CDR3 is TGTGCCAGCAGCTTGAGCACGAGTAATGAAAAACTGTTTTTT. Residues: CASSLSTSNEKLFF. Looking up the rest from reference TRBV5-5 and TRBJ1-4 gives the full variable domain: DAGVTQSPTHLIKTRGQQVTLRCSPISGHKSVSWYQQVLGQGPQFIFQYYEKEERGRGNFPDRFSARQFPNYSSELNVNALLLGDSALYLCASSLSTSNEKLFFGSGTQLSVL.

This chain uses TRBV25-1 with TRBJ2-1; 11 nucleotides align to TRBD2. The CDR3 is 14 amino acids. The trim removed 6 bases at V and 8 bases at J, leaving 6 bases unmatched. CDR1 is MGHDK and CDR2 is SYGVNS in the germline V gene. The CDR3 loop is CASRGSGGAYEQFF. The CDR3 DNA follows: TGTGCCAGCAGGGGTAGCGGGGGGGCCTATGAGCAGTTCTTC.

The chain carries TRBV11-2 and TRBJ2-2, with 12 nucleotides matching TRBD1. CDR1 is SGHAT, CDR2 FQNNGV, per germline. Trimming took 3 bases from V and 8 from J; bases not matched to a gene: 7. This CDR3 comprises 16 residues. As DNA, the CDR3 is TGTGCCAGCAGCTTGGGACAGGGGGCCTTTTTTGGGGAGCTGTTTTTT. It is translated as CASSLGQGAFFGELFF.

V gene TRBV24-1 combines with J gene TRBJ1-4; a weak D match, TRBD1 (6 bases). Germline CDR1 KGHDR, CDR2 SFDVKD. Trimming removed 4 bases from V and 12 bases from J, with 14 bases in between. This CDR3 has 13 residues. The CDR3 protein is CATSDPSQGELFF. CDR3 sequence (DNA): TGTGCCACCAGTGACCCGTCACAGGGAGAACTGTTTTTT.

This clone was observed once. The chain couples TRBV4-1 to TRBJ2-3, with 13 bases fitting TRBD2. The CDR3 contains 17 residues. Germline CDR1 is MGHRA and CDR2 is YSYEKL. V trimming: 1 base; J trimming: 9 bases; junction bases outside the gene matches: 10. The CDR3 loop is CASSQGLAGGPISTQYF. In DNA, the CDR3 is TGCGCCAGCAGCCAAGGACTAGCGGGGGGCCCGATCAGCACGCAGTATTTT.

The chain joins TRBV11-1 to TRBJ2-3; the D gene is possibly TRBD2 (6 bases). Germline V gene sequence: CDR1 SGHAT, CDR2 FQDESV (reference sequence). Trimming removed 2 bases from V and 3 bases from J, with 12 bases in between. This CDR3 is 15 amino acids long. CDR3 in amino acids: CASSLNRAGTDTQYF. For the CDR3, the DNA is TGTGCCAGCAGCTTAAACCGGGCGGGGACAGATACGCAGTATTTT.